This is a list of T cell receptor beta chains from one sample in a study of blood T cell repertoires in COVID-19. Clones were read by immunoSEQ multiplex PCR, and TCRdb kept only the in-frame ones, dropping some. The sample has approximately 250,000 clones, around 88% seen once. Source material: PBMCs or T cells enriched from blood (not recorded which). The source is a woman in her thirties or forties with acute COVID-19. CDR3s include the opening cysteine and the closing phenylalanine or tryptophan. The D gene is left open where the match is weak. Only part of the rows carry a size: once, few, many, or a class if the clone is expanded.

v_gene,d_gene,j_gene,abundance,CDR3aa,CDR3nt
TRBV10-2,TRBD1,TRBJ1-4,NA,CASSTDRGGEKLFF,TGCGCCAGCAGCACGGACAGGGGGGGTGAAAAACTGTTTTTT
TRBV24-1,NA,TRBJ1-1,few,CATQRGRNTEAFF,TGTGCCACCCAGCGAGGGAGGAACACTGAAGCTTTCTTT
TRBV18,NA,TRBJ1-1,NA,CASSPRADEAFF,TGTGCCAGCTCACCACGGGCAGACGAAGCTTTCTTT
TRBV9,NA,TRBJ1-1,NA,CASSVGIGTEAFF,TGTGCCAGCAGCGTAGGGATCGGGACTGAAGCTTTCTTT
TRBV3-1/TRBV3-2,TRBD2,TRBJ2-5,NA,CASSQGTSQRETQYF,TGTGCCAGCAGTCAGGGGACTAGCCAAAGGGAGACCCAGTACTTC
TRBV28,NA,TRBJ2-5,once,CASSFAGETQYF,TGTGCCAGCAGTTTTGCGGGAGAGACCCAGTACTTC
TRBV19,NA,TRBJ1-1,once,CASSIDLETEAFF,TGTGCCAGTAGTATAGATCTAGAAACTGAAGCTTTCTTT
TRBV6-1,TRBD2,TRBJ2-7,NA,CASSERTGLLAGGFYEQYF,TGTGCCAGCAGTGAACGAACAGGCTTATTAGCGGGAGGATTCTACGAGCAGTACTTC
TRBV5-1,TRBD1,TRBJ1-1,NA,CASSSLTGATEAFF,TGCGCCAGCAGCTCCCTAACAGGGGCTACTGAAGCTTTCTTT
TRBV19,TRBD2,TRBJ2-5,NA,CASSMAAGGPGSQYF,TGTGCCAGTAGTATGGCAGCGGGAGGGCCGGGGTCCCAGTACTTC
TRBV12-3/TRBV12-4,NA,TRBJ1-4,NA,CASTGYNEKLFF,TGTGCCAGCACGGGGTACAATGAAAAACTGTTTTTT
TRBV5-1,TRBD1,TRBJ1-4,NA,CASSKGTGPEKLFF,TGCGCCAGCTCCAAAGGGACAGGGCCCGAAAAACTGTTTTTT